The clone carrying this T cell receptor beta chain turned up a few times. The record originates from a study of T-cell reconstitution after alpha-beta-depleted transplantation in children. V was cut by 2 bases and J by 3 bases, with 17 bases left in between. Germline V lookup: CDR1 SGHNT, CDR2 YYREEE (reference sequence). The CDR3 runs to 16 residues. Preparing the TCRbeta library involved the use of unique molecular identifiers. TCRdb re-called the PCR reads through MiXCR, storing one row per CDR3 protein. The sample lists a few hundred thousand distinct CDR3 sequences; 10% were seen once. The TCR was taken from a human donor who donated a stem cell graft to a child with acute lymphoblastic leukemia. The sample consisted of PBMCs from the stem cell graft donor, taken from the stem cell graft. The genes are TRBV5-4 and TRBJ2-5; a weak D match, TRBD2 (7 bases). The CDR3 nucleotides are TGTGCCAGCAGCTTCCCGGGGGGCGGGAGCGAAGAGACCCAGTACTTC. This codes for CASSFPGGGSEETQYF.